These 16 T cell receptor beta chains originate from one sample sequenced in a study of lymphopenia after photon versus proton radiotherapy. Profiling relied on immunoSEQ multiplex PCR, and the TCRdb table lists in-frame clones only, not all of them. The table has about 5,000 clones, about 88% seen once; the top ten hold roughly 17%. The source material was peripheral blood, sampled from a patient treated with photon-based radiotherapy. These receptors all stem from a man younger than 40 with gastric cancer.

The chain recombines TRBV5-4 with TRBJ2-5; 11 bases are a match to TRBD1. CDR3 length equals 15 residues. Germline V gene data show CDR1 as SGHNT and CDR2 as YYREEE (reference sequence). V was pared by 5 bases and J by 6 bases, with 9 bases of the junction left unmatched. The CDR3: CASRGGQGARQTQYF. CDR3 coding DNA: TGTGCCAGCAGGGGAGGACAGGGGGCAAGGCAGACCCAGTACTTC. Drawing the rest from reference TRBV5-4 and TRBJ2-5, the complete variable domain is ETGVTQSPTHLIKTRGQQVTLRCSSQSGHNTVSWYQQALGQGPQFIFQYYREEENGRGNFPPRFSGLQFPNYSSELNVNALELDDSALYLCASRGGQGARQTQYFGPGTRLLVL.

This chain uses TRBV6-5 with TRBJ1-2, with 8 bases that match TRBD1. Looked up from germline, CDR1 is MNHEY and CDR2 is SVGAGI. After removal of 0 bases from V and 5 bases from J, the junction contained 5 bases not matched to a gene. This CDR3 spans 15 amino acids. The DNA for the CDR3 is TGTGCCAGCAGTTACTCTGACAGGGGTAGTTATGGCTACACCTTC. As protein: CASSYSDRGSYGYTF.

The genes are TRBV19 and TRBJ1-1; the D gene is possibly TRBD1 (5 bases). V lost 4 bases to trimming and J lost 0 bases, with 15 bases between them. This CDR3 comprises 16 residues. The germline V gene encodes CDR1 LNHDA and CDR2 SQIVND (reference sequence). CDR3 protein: CASSSSKRTMNTEAFF. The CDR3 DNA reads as TGTGCCAGTAGTAGCAGTAAGAGGACAATGAACACTGAAGCTTTCTTT.

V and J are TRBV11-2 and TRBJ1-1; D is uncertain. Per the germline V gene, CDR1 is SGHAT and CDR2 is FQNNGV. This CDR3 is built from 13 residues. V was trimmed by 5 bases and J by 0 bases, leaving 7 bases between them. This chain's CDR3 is CASSPQLNTEAFF. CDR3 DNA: TGTGCCAGCAGCCCTCAGCTGAACACTGAAGCTTTCTTT.

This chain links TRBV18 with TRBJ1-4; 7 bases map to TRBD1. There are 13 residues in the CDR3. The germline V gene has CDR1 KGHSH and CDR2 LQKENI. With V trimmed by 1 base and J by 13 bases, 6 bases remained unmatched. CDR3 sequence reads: CASSPQGAVRLFF. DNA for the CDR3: TGTGCCAGCTCACCACAGGGGGCGGTAAGACTGTTTTTT.

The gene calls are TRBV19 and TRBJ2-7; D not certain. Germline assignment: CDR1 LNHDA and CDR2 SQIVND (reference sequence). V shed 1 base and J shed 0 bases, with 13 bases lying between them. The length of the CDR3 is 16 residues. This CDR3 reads CASSIGTVDSSYEQYF. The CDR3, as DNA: TGTGCCAGTAGTATAGGTACAGTGGATTCCTCCTACGAGCAGTACTTC. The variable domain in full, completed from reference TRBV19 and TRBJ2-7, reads DGGITQSPKYLFRKEGQNVTLSCEQNLNHDAMYWYRQDPGQGLRLIYYSQIVNDFQKGDIAEGYSVSREKKESFPLTVTSAQKNPTAFYLCASSIGTVDSSYEQYFGPGTRLTVT.

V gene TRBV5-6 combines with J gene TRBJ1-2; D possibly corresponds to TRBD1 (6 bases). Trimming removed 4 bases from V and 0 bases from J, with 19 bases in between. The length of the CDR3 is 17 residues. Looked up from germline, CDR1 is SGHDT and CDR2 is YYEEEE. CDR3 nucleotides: TGTGCCAGCAGCCCTCCCCTCGGGGACAAACCTAACTATGGCTACACCTTC. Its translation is CASSPPLGDKPNYGYTF.

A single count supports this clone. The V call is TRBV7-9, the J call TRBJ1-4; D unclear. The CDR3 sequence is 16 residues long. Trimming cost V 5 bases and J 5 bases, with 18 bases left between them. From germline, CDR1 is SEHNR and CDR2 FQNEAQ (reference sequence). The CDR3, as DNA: TGTGCCAGCAGCGGAAGACGGTCCAGTCGCAATGAAAAACTGTTTTTT. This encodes CASSGRRSSRNEKLFF.

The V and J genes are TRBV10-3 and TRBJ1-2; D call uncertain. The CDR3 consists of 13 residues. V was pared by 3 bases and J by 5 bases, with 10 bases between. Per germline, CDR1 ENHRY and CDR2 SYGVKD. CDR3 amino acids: CAISDGLGYGYTF. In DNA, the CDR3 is TGTGCCATCAGTGATGGCCTAGGGTATGGCTACACCTTC.

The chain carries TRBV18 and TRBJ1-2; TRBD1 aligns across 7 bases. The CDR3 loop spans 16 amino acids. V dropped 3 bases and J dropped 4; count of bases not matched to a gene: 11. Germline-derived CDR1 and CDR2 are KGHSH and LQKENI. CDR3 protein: CASSPSLGDRLYGYTF. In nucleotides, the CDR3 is TGTGCCAGCTCACCGAGTCTAGGGGACAGACTCTATGGCTACACCTTC.

CDR3 sequence (DNA): TGTGCCAGCAGCTTTGGTACTAATGAAAAACTGTTTTTT. This translates into CASSFGTNEKLFF. The J gene is TRBJ1-4, the V gene TRBV11-1; D not resolved. The CDR3 runs 13 residues. V lost 3 bases, J lost 2 bases, and 4 bases lay in between. The germline V gene encodes CDR1 SGHAT and CDR2 FQDESV (reference sequence).

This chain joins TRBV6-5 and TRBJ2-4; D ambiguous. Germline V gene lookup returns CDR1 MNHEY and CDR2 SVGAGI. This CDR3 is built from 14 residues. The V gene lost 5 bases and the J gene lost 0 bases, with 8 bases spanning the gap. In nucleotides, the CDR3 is TGTGCCAGCAGTAAGAAGATAGCCAAAAACATTCAGTACTTC. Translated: CASSKKIAKNIQYF.

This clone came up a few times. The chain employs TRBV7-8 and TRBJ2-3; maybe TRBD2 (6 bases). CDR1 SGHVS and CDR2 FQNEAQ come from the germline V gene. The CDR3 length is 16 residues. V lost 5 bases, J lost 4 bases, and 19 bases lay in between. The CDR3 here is CASSAGGSVPSDTQYF. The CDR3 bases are TGTGCCAGCAGCGCCGGGGGTAGCGTTCCCTCAGATACGCAGTATTTT.

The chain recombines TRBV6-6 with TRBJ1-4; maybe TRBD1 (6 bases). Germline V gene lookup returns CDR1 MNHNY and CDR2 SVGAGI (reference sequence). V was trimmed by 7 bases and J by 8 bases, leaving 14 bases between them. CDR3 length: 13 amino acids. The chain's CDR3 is CASTLGGLEKLFF. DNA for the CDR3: TGTGCCAGCACCCTCGGGGGCCTCGAAAAACTGTTTTTT.

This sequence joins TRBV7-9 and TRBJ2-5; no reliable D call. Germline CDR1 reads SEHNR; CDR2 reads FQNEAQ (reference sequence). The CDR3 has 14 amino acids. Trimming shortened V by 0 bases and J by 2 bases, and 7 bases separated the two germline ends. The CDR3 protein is CASSLALLQETQYF. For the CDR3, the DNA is TGTGCCAGCAGCTTAGCGTTATTGCAAGAGACCCAGTACTTC.

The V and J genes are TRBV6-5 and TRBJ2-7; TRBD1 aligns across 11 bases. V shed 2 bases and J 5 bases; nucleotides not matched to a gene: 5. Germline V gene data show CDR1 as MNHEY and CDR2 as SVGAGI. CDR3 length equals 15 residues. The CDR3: CASSYGQGAFDEQYF. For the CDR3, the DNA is TGTGCCAGCAGTTACGGACAGGGGGCTTTCGACGAGCAGTACTTC.